This TCR beta chain was documented in a study of T-cell reconstitution after alpha-beta-depleted transplantation in children. Whole-study findings and limits: About two months after transplant, alpha-beta T cells reportedly came from several hundred expanded graft clones. Surviving recipient T cells and thymic progenitors underlay high day-60 TCRbeta diversity in some patients.

About this clonotype itself: Antigen specificity is unknown.

Unique molecular identifiers were incorporated during preparation of the TCRbeta library. TCRdb fed the PCR reads into MiXCR, producing one record per CDR3 protein. Of more than 400,000 distinct CDR3 sequences in the sample, roughly 10% were seen once. This receptor was identified in a female patient aged 2 to 10 who had a stem cell transplant for aplastic anemia, so the T cells may come from the graft donor. The material was PBMCs, mostly from graft donor cells, obtained 180 days after TCRalphabeta/CD19-depleted stem cell transplant.

The CDR3 region is CASSPRTGGRETQYF. The CDR3 DNA sequence: TGTGCCAGCAGCCCCAGGACAGGGGGCCGGGAGACCCAGTACTTC. V and J are TRBV14 and TRBJ2-5, with 11 positions matching TRBD1. Trimming removed 4 bases from V and 5 bases from J; junction bases left unmatched: 6. CDR3 length: 15 residues. Germline lookup yields CDR1 SGHDN and CDR2 FVKESK.